These T cell receptor beta chains were read from a single sample in a study of T cells in Graves' hyperthyroidism and ophthalmopathy. TCRdb reprocessed the multiplex PCR reads via MiXCR and lists one record per CDR3 protein. This table has under 300,000 distinct CDR3 sequences, under 30% appearing once. What was sequenced was blood. These receptors were obtained from a man aged 40-50 years with Graves' hyperthyroidism that later progressed to Graves' ophthalmopathy. CDR3s include the opening cysteine and the closing phenylalanine or tryptophan. D genes are given only for firm matches. The size field is filled for only some rows; it gives once, few, many or a size class.

TRBJ2-4,NA,TRBV6-2/TRBV6-3,TRBD2,CASSYGQGTSGRAGAKNIQYF,TGTGCCAGCAGTTACGGCCAAGGGACTAGCGGGAGGGCCGGAGCCAAAAACATTCAGTACTTC
TRBJ2-5,many,TRBV29-1,TRBD1,CSVLQGARDQETQYF,TGCAGCGTTTTACAGGGGGCGAGGGACCAAGAGACCCAGTACTTC
TRBJ2-7,once,TRBV11-3,TRBD2,CASSSTSGEPYEQYF,TGTGCCAGCAGCTCGACTAGCGGAGAGCCCTACGAGCAGTACTTC
TRBJ1-1,many,TRBV3-1,NA,CASSQDGGRRTEAFF,TGTGCCAGCAGCCAAGATGGGGGGCGCAGGACTGAAGCTTTCTTT
TRBJ2-5,many,TRBV20-1,NA,CSAGPGAETQYF,TGCAGTGCCGGACCAGGGGCAGAGACCCAGTACTTC
TRBJ2-7,many,TRBV6-1,NA,CASSESTGRASYEQYF,TGTGCCAGCAGTGAATCAACAGGGCGTGCCTCCTACGAGCAGTACTTC
TRBJ1-2,NA,TRBV6-1,TRBD1,CASTGRDRVPTNYGYTF,TGTGCCAGCACTGGCCGGGACAGGGTACCCACTAACTATGGCTACACCTTC
TRBJ2-2,many,TRBV11-2,NA,CASSLYLREPTGELFF,TGTGCCAGCAGCTTGTACCTCAGGGAGCCCACCGGGGAGCTGTTTTTT
TRBJ1-1,once,TRBV12-3/TRBV12-4,NA,CASSPLTGANTEAFF,TGTGCCAGCAGTCCGTTGACAGGAGCGAACACTGAAGCTTTCTTT
TRBJ1-5,many,TRBV19,TRBD1,CASTKDRVGQPQHF,TGTGCCAGTACCAAAGACAGGGTAGGTCAGCCCCAGCATTTT
TRBJ1-5,NA,TRBV12-3/TRBV12-4,NA,CASSTGRGPREKPQHF,TGTGCCAGCAGCACAGGGCGGGGACCCCGGGAGAAGCCCCAGCATTTT
TRBJ2-7,NA,TRBV12-3/TRBV12-4,TRBD1,CASTFLGQGYEQYF,TGTGCCAGCACCTTCCTCGGACAGGGGTACGAGCAGTACTTC
TRBJ2-5,many,TRBV12-3/TRBV12-4,NA,CASSFLLGEETQYF,TGTGCCAGCAGTTTCCTCCTAGGGGAAGAGACCCAGTACTTC
TRBJ1-2,many,TRBV2,NA,CASTGESGGYTF,TGTGCCAGCACAGGGGAGTCGGGTGGCTACACCTTC
TRBJ2-7,many,TRBV4-1,TRBD2,CASRPLAGAVEQYF,TGCGCCAGCAGGCCCCTGGCGGGAGCGGTCGAGCAGTACTTC
TRBJ2-6,many,TRBV28,NA,CASARPFSGANVLTF,TGTGCCAGCGCCAGACCTTTCTCTGGGGCCAACGTCCTGACTTTC
TRBJ1-2,many,TRBV19,TRBD1,CASTDHRGRVGGYTF,TGTGCCAGTACAGACCACAGGGGGCGGGTCGGTGGCTACACCTTC
TRBJ1-2,once,TRBV10-3,NA,CAISTASNYGYTF,TGTGCCATCAGTACGGCTTCAAACTATGGCTACACCTTC
TRBJ1-2,many,TRBV5-1,NA,CASINTGGNYGYTF,TGCGCCAGCATCAACACTGGAGGGAACTATGGCTACACCTTC
TRBJ2-7,many,TRBV6-2/TRBV6-3,NA,CASGRAASYEQYF,TGTGCCAGCGGGCGGGCGGCCTCCTACGAGCAGTACTTC
TRBJ2-5,many,TRBV7-9,NA,CASSLNPSNWETQYF,TGTGCCAGCAGCTTAAATCCTAGTAATTGGGAGACCCAGTACTTC
TRBJ2-7,many,TRBV6-5,NA,CASSYPPGKQYF,TGTGCCAGCAGTTATCCGCCCGGCAAGCAGTACTTC
TRBJ1-1,many,TRBV19,TRBD1,CASSRFIVVGQGPMNTEAFF,TGTGCCAGTAGTCGATTCATAGTAGTAGGACAGGGACCCATGAACACTGAAGCTTTCTTT
TRBJ2-6,many,TRBV28,TRBD1,CASSEGAAGANVLTF,TGTGCCAGCAGCGAGGGGGCGGCTGGGGCCAACGTCCTGACTTTC
TRBJ1-2,few,TRBV12-3/TRBV12-4,NA,CASNPQETSF,TGTGCCAGCAACCCCCAGGAGACATCCTTC
TRBJ1-5,NA,TRBV6-1,NA,CASIRAPSSNQPQHF,TGTGCCAGCATAAGGGCTCCGTCGAGCAATCAGCCCCAGCATTTT
TRBJ1-3,NA,TRBV27,NA,CASSPQGPSGNTIYF,TGTGCCAGCAGTCCCCAGGGTCCCTCTGGAAACACCATATATTTT
TRBJ2-7,many,TRBV5-1,TRBD1,CASSPGQGAPHEQYF,TGCGCCAGCAGCCCCGGGCAGGGGGCTCCCCACGAGCAGTACTTC
TRBJ1-1,many,TRBV6-1,NA,CASSGNAGEAFF,TGTGCCAGCAGTGGAAACGCAGGTGAAGCTTTCTTT
TRBJ2-5,many,TRBV12-3/TRBV12-4,NA,CASSLARETQYF,TGTGCCAGCAGTTTAGCCAGGGAGACCCAGTACTTC
TRBJ1-1,NA,TRBV28,NA,CASSLVGGSGKNTEAFF,TGTGCCAGCAGTTTAGTGGGGGGCTCGGGCAAGAACACTGAAGCTTTCTTT
TRBJ2-7,many,TRBV11-2,TRBD1,CASSQGTGIDYEQYF,TGTGCCAGCAGCCAAGGGACAGGGATAGACTACGAGCAGTACTTC
TRBJ2-7,many,TRBV30,NA,CAWSVPGDSTSYEQYF,TGTGCCTGGAGTGTGCCAGGGGATTCGACGTCCTACGAGCAGTACTTC
TRBJ1-1,many,TRBV25-1,NA,CASSEGGAPRAEAFF,TGTGCCAGCAGTGAGGGTGGAGCGCCCCGAGCTGAAGCTTTCTTT
TRBJ1-2,NA,TRBV6-1,NA,CASSEMGPDGTHYGYTF,TGTGCCAGCAGTGAGATGGGGCCGGACGGAACTCACTATGGCTACACCTTC
TRBJ2-7,NA,TRBV28,NA,CASSFHQSTYEQYF,TGTGCCAGCAGTTTCCATCAGTCTACCTACGAGCAGTACTTC
TRBJ1-2,many,TRBV4-1,TRBD1,CASSQAIQGWGYGYTF,TGCGCCAGCAGCCAAGCTATACAGGGGTGGGGCTATGGCTACACCTTC
TRBJ1-2,many,TRBV29-1,NA,CSVDYGYTF,TGCAGCGTTGATTATGGCTACACCTTC